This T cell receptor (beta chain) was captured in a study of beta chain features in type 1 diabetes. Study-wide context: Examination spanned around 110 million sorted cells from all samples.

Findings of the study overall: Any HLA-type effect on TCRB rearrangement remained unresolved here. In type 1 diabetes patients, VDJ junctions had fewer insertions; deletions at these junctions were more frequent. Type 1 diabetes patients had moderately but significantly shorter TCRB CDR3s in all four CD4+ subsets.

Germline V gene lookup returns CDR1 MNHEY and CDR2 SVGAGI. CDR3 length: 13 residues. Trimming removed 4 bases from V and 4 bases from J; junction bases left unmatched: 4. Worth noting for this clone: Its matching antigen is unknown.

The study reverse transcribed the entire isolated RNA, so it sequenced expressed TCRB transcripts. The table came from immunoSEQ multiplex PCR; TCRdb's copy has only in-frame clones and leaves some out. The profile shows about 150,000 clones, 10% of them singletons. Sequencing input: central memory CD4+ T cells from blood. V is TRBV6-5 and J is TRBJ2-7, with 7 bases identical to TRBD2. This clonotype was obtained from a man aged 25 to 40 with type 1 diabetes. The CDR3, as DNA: TGTGCCAGCAGTTCCAGCGGGACTTACGAGCAGTACTTC. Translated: CASSSSGTYEQYF.